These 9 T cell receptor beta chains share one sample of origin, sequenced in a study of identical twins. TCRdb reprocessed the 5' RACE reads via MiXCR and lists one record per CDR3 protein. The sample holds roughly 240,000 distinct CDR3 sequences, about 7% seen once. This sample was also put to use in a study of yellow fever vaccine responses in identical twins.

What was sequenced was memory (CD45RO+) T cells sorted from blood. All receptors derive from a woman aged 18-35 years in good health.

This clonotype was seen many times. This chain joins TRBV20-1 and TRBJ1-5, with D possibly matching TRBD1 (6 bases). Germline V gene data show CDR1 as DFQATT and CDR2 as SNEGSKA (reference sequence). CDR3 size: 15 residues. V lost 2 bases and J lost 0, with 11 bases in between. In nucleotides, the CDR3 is TGCAGTGCTAGAAGCGGGACAAATAGCAATCAGCCCCAGCATTTT. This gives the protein CSARSGTNSNQPQHF.

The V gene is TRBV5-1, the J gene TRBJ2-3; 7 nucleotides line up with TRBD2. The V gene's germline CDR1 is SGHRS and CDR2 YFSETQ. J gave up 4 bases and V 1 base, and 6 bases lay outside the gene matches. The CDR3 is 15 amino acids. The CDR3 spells CASSLRTRDADTQYF. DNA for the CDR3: TGCGCCAGCAGCTTGAGGACTAGAGATGCAGATACGCAGTATTTT.

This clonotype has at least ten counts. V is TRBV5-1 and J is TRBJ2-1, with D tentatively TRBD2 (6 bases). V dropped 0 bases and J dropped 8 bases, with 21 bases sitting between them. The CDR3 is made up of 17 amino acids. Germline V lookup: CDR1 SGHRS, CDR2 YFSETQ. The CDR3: CASSLVIYPGRRDEQFF. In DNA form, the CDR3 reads TGCGCCAGCAGCTTGGTGATTTACCCCGGGAGACGCGATGAGCAGTTCTTC.

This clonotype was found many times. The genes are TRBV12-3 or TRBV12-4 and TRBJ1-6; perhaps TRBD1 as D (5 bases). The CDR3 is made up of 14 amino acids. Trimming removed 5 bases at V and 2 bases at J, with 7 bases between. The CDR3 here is CASSQQAYNSPLHF. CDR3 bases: TGTGCCAGCAGTCAACAGGCCTATAATTCACCCCTCCACTTT.

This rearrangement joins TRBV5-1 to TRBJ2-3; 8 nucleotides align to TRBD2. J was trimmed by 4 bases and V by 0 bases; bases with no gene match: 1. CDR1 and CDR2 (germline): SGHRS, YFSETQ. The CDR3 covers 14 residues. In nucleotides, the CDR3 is TGCGCCAGCAGCTTGGCGGGAGGGTCAGATACGCAGTATTTT. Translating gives CASSLAGGSDTQYF.

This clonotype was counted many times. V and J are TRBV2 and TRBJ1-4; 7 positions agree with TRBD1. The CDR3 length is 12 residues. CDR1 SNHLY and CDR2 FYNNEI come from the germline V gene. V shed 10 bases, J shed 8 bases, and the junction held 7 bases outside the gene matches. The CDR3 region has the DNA TGTGCCACCCGACAGGGACAGGAAAAACTGTTTTTT. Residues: CATRQGQEKLFF.

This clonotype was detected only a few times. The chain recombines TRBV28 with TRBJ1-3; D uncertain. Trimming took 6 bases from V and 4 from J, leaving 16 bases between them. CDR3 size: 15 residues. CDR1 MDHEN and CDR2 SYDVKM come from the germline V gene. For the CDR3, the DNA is TGTGCCAGCAGCCCAACTCCGACCGGGGGAAACACCATATATTTT. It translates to CASSPTPTGGNTIYF.

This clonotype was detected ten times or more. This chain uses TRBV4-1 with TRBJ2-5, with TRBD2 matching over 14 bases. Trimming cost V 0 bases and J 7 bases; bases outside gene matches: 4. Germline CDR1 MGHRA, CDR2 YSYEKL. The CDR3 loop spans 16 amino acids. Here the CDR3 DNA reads TGCGCCAGCAGCCAAGATCAGGGGACTAGCGGGAGGACCCAGTACTTC. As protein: CASSQDQGTSGRTQYF.

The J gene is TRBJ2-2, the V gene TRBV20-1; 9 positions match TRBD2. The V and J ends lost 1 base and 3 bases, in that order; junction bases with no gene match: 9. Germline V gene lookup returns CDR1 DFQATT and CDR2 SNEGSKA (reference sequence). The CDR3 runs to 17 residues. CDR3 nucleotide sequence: TGCAGTGCTAGAGTCCCAGCGGGGGGCCCGGACACCGGGGAGCTGTTTTTT. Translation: CSARVPAGGPDTGELFF.